These 30 T cell receptor beta chains were all obtained from the same sample, sequenced in a study of OX40 agonist ivuxolimab in advanced cancers. Sequenced by immunoSEQ multiplex PCR; TCRdb stores in-frame clones only, minus some. The table lists fewer than 65,000 clones, roughly 86% of them singletons, with over 6% in the top ten. This specimen was CD4+ or CD8+ T cells sorted from blood, taken in a trial of the OX40 agonist ivuxolimab. The receptors derive from an adult with an advanced solid tumor such as melanoma, head and neck, liver or kidney cancer.

In nucleotides, the CDR3 is TGTGCCTGCCCACGAGGAGCTAGCGGGTACTCTGGGGCCAACGTCCTGACTTTC. As protein: CACPRGASGYSGANVLTF. This sequence joins TRBV30 and TRBJ2-6, with 8 bases matching TRBD2. The CDR3 consists of 18 residues. The trim removed 6 bases at V and 0 bases at J, leaving 13 bases unmatched. Looked up from germline, CDR1 is GTSNPN and CDR2 is SVGIG (reference sequence).

As DNA, the CDR3 is TGTGCCAGCAGTGACGGTGCCCAGTCCCAGTACTTC. Amino acid sequence: CASSDGAQSQYF. This sequence joins TRBV2 and TRBJ2-5; no clear D gene. The CDR3 runs to 12 residues. Trimming shortened V by 3 bases and J by 9 bases, and 11 bases separated the two germline ends. CDR1 and CDR2 (germline): SNHLY, FYNNEI.

The rearrangement joins TRBV30 to TRBJ1-1; 7 bases agree with TRBD1. The length of the CDR3 is 13 residues. Losses at the gene ends were 1 base for V and 6 bases for J; bases not matched to a gene: 5. Germline CDR1 is GTSNPN and CDR2 is SVGIG (reference sequence). The CDR3 nucleotides are TGTGCCTGGAGTGGACAGGGTTTTGCTGAAGCTTTCTTT. This translates into CAWSGQGFAEAFF.

This clone was seen a few times. V gene TRBV4-2 combines with J gene TRBJ1-1; D is unclear. Trimming took 4 bases from V and 11 from J, leaving 17 bases between them. This CDR3 is built from 13 residues. Germline values: CDR1 LGHNA, CDR2 YNFKEQ. CDR3 sequence reads: CASSPGGLLMAFF. The CDR3 coding sequence is TGTGCCAGCAGCCCGGGCGGGCTCCTGATGGCTTTCTTT.

V gene TRBV30 combines with J gene TRBJ2-7, with D maybe TRBD1 (5 bases). The CDR3 runs 13 residues. V was clipped by 0 bases and J by 3 bases, with 9 bases between them. Germline CDR1 is GTSNPN and CDR2 is SVGIG (reference sequence). The CDR3 DNA follows: TGTGCCTGGAGTGTAGACAGACACTACGAGCAGTACTTC. Amino acid sequence: CAWSVDRHYEQYF.

The CDR3 nucleotides read TGTGCCAGCTCGGGGAGAACAGATACGCAGTATTTT. It specifies CASSGRTDTQYF. The rearrangement joins TRBV18 to TRBJ2-3; tentatively, D is TRBD2 (5 bases). CDR1 KGHSH and CDR2 LQKENI come from the germline V gene. V was shortened by 6 bases and J by 3 bases, with 7 bases between the two germline ends. This CDR3 is 12 amino acids long.

The chain combines TRBV7-3 with TRBJ2-1, with TRBD2 matching over 12 bases. The CDR3 extends over 15 amino acids. In germline, CDR1 is SGHTA, CDR2 FQGTGA. J gave up 3 bases and V 5 bases, and 2 bases lay outside the gene matches. CDR3 amino acids: CASSQTSGSYNEQFF. Written as DNA, the CDR3 is TGTGCCAGCAGCCAGACTAGCGGGAGCTACAATGAGCAGTTCTTC.

The CDR3, as DNA: TGTGCCAGCAGGCGCGCGGGGGCGCTTTACGAGCAGTACTTC. It yields the protein CASRRAGALYEQYF. V usage is TRBV14 and J usage is TRBJ2-7; a weak D match, TRBD2 (7 bases). The CDR3 has 14 residues. The V end lost 6 bases, the J end lost 4 bases, and 16 bases lay between the germline ends. Looked up from germline, CDR1 is SGHDN and CDR2 is FVKESK.

V and J are TRBV27 and TRBJ2-6; 8 nucleotides line up with TRBD1. The V gene end was trimmed by 7 bases and the J gene end by 4 bases; junction bases not matched to a gene: 6. The CDR3 is made up of 15 amino acids. Germline-derived CDR1 and CDR2 are MNHEY and SMNVEV (reference sequence). This CDR3 is CASTATGAGANVLTF. CDR3 coding DNA: TGTGCCAGCACCGCGACAGGGGCCGGGGCCAACGTCCTGACTTTC. Full variable domain (rest looked up from reference TRBV27 and TRBJ2-6): EAQVTQNPRYLITVTGKKLTVTCSQNMNHEYMSWYRQDPGLGLRQIYYSMNVEVTDKGDVPEGYKVSRKEKRNFPLILESPSPNQTSLYFCASTATGAGANVLTFGAGSRLTVL.

This clone has more than one count but fewer than ten. The rearrangement links TRBV19 to TRBJ1-1; no clear D. The germline V gene has CDR1 LNHDA and CDR2 SQIVND (reference sequence). This CDR3 is built from 14 residues. Trimming removed 9 bases at V and 0 bases at J, with 14 bases between. The chain's CDR3 is CASSFLRMNTEAFF. In DNA, the CDR3 is TGTGCCAGCTCGTTTCTACGGATGAACACTGAAGCTTTCTTT.

This clone was seen only a few times. The chain employs TRBV10-3 and TRBJ1-1; TRBD1 matches 8 bases. J lost 6 bases, V lost 6 bases, and 6 bases had no gene match. The CDR3 extends over 13 amino acids. Germline CDR1 ENHRY, CDR2 SYGVKD. The CDR3 here is CAISQGAAPEAFF. The CDR3, as DNA: TGTGCCATCAGCCAGGGGGCAGCGCCTGAAGCTTTCTTT.

This rearrangement joins TRBV14 to TRBJ2-1; TRBD2 is a possible D gene (5 bases). The germline CDR1 and CDR2 sequences are SGHDN and FVKESK. This CDR3 comprises 13 residues. V was cut by 1 base and J by 8 bases, with 9 bases left in between. The chain's CDR3 is CASSQVRGDEQFF. The CDR3 coding sequence is TGTGCCAGCAGCCAAGTCCGGGGTGATGAGCAGTTCTTC.

For the CDR3, the DNA is TGTGCCAGTAGTATCCGGGACAGGGGGATCTACGAGCAGTACTTC. It is translated as CASSIRDRGIYEQYF. The rearrangement uses TRBV19 and TRBJ2-7, with TRBD1 identical over 11 bases. The CDR3 consists of 15 residues. J was trimmed by 3 bases and V by 3 bases; bases with no gene match: 4. CDR1 is LNHDA, CDR2 SQIVND, per germline (reference sequence).

The chain combines TRBV7-2 with TRBJ2-3; TRBD2 matches 7 bases. The V and J ends lost 2 bases and 7 bases, in that order; junction bases with no gene match: 9. From germline, CDR1 is SGHTA and CDR2 FQGNSA. The CDR3 spans 15 residues. This CDR3 reads CASSLFAGVLNTQYF. In DNA form, the CDR3 reads TGTGCCAGCAGCTTATTTGCGGGGGTATTGAATACGCAGTATTTT.

The gene calls are TRBV5-1 and TRBJ2-5; 8 bases match TRBD1. Germline loops: CDR1 SGHRS, CDR2 YFSETQ. The V segment lost 1 base and the J segment 1 base; nucleotides outside the gene matches: 6. The length of the CDR3 is 16 residues. CDR3 bases: TGCGCCAGCAGCTTGTTCCCAGGGACAGGCCAAGAGACCCAGTACTTC. This sequence encodes CASSLFPGTGQETQYF.

The V gene is TRBV5-1, the J gene TRBJ2-2, with D perhaps TRBD2 (6 bases). The CDR3 loop spans 17 amino acids. The V gene's germline CDR1 is SGHRS and CDR2 YFSETQ. Trimming pared 3 bases from V and 0 bases from J, leaving 15 bases between. The CDR3 spells CASSWRNPGANTGELFF. The DNA of the CDR3 is TGCGCCAGCAGCTGGAGGAATCCGGGAGCGAACACCGGGGAGCTGTTTTTT.

V gene TRBV11-2 combines with J gene TRBJ2-3; maybe TRBD2 (6 bases). This CDR3 comprises 16 residues. CDR1 and CDR2 (germline): SGHAT, FQNNGV. Trimming took off 5 bases at V and 3 bases at J, with 18 bases between the two ends. CDR3: CASSGVAGFGTDTQYF. The CDR3 nucleotides read TGTGCCAGCAGCGGGGTTGCGGGATTTGGGACAGATACGCAGTATTTT.

This sequence joins TRBV9 and TRBJ2-1, with D perhaps matching TRBD2 (7 bases). The CDR3 extends over 15 amino acids. CDR1 and CDR2 from the germline V gene are SGDLS and YYNGEE. V was clipped by 4 bases and J by 9 bases, with 20 bases between them. The CDR3 protein is CASSQGLVQGSEQFF. The CDR3 region has the DNA TGTGCCAGCAGCCAAGGACTAGTCCAGGGGAGTGAGCAGTTCTTC.

V and J are TRBV10-3 and TRBJ2-7; 7 positions agree with TRBD1. Germline lookup yields CDR1 ENHRY and CDR2 SYGVKD. The CDR3 has 11 amino acids. Trimming took 9 bases from V and 5 from J; bases not matched to a gene: 4. The CDR3 loop reads CAIQGLNEQYF. The CDR3 region has the DNA TGTGCCATACAGGGGCTCAACGAGCAGTACTTC.

This chain joins TRBV6-1 and TRBJ2-7, with 11 nucleotides matching TRBD1. The CDR3 loop spans 13 amino acids. The germline gives CDR1 MNHNS, CDR2 SASEGT. With 7 bases clipped from V and 4 bases from J, the junction kept 3 bases outside the gene matches. The CDR3, as DNA: TGTGCCAGCACCGGGGACAGGGGGTACGAGCAGTACTTC. Translated, it gives CASTGDRGYEQYF.

The V gene is TRBV28, the J gene TRBJ2-5, with 9 bases that match TRBD2. Unmatched junction bases numbered 7, after V lost 3 bases and J lost 5 bases. CDR1 and CDR2 (germline): MDHEN, SYDVKM. The CDR3 is 15 residues long. The CDR3 DNA reads TGTGCCAGCAGTTTGATAGCGGGAGTGCGTGAGACCCAGTACTTC. Translation gives CASSLIAGVRETQYF.

The J gene is TRBJ1-3, the V gene TRBV6-4, with 7 bases identical to TRBD1. Trimming cost V 0 bases and J 8 bases; bases outside gene matches: 10. The CDR3 is made up of 16 amino acids. CDR1 is MRHNA and CDR2 is SNTAGT in the germline V gene. Here the CDR3 DNA reads TGTGCCAGCAGTGACTCAGGGACAGCGGTTGGTGACACCATATATTTT. Encoded protein: CASSDSGTAVGDTIYF.

The chain couples TRBV5-6 to TRBJ2-1, with D possibly called TRBD1 or TRBD2 (5 bases each). The V and J ends lost 4 bases and 4 bases respectively, with 15 bases between them. The CDR3 totals 15 residues. Per germline, CDR1 SGHDT and CDR2 YYEEEE. In DNA, the CDR3 is TGTGCCAGCAGCCTGACCCGGGGCGGTTACAATGAGCAGTTCTTC. The encoded protein is CASSLTRGGYNEQFF.

This chain links TRBV9 with TRBJ2-5, with no clear D. CDR1 and CDR2 (germline): SGDLS, YYNGEE. The CDR3 is 15 amino acids. V gave up 1 base and J gave up 7 bases, with 17 bases separating them. CDR3 loop: CASSVSISPGGTQYF. The CDR3 bases are TGTGCCAGCAGCGTATCAATCTCTCCGGGCGGGACCCAGTACTTC.

The chain combines TRBV28 with TRBJ2-7; 8 bases line up with TRBD1. After removal of 5 bases from V and 4 bases from J, the junction contained 13 bases not matched to a gene. The CDR3 is 16 residues long. Germline V gene lookup returns CDR1 MDHEN and CDR2 SYDVKM. CDR3 amino acids: CASSAGGAVFTYEQYF. Written as DNA, the CDR3 is TGTGCCAGCAGTGCAGGGGGCGCCGTTTTTACATACGAGCAGTACTTC.

The gene calls are TRBV2 and TRBJ1-5, with D unclear. CDR1 and CDR2 from the germline V gene are SNHLY and FYNNEI. The CDR3 totals 13 residues. V dropped 10 bases and J dropped 7 bases, with 17 bases sitting between them. As DNA, the CDR3 is TGTGCCACCAAAAAGGAGGGCCACCAGCCCCAGCATTTT. It translates to CATKKEGHQPQHF.

The table lists this clone with a few counts. V gene TRBV6-1 combines with J gene TRBJ1-4; D is unclear. The germline V gene encodes CDR1 MNHNS and CDR2 SASEGT. Trimming removed 6 bases at V and 8 bases at J, with 10 bases between. This CDR3 is 12 amino acids long. In DNA, the CDR3 is TGTGCCAGCAGCAGGCAGTGGGAAAAACTGTTTTTT. This sequence encodes CASSRQWEKLFF.

The rearrangement uses TRBV14 and TRBJ1-4, with TRBD1 identical over 8 bases. In germline, CDR1 is SGHDN, CDR2 FVKESK. The CDR3 loop spans 16 amino acids. Trimming took 4 bases from V and 7 from J; bases not matched to a gene: 11. CDR3 sequence (DNA): TGTGCCAGCAGCCCCCTACAGGGGGGGTGGGGTGAAAAACTGTTTTTT. Translated: CASSPLQGGWGEKLFF.

The chain couples TRBV7-2 to TRBJ2-7; 7 nucleotides match TRBD2. The CDR3 covers 17 residues. CDR1 and CDR2 (germline): SGHTA, FQGNSA. Trimming took 5 bases from V and 1 from J; bases not matched to a gene: 14. CDR3 nucleotides: TGTGCCAGCAGCCGCCATGCTAGCGGCTATACTTCCTACGAGCAGTACTTC. Amino acid sequence: CASSRHASGYTSYEQYF.

V is TRBV2 and J is TRBJ2-7; maybe TRBD1 (5 bases). The germline V gene has CDR1 SNHLY and CDR2 FYNNEI. CDR3 size: 13 residues. Trimming stripped 5 bases from V and 3 bases from J, with 11 bases between. Here the CDR3 reads CASSIGVSYEQYF. CDR3 in DNA: TGTGCCAGCAGTATAGGGGTTAGCTACGAGCAGTACTTC.